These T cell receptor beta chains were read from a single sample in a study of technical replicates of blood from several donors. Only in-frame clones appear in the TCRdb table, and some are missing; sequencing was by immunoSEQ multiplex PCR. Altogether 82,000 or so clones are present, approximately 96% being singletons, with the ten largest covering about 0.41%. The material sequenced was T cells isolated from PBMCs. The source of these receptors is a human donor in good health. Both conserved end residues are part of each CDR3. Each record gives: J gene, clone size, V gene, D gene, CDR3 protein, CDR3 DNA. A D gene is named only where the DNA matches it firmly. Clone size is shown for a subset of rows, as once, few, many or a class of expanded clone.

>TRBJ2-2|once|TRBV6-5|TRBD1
CASSMPGGGELFF
TGTGCCAGCAGTATGCCAGGGGGAGGGGAGCTGTTTTTT
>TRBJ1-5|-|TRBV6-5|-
CASSPYSNQPQHF
TGTGCCAGCAGCCCTTATAGCAATCAGCCCCAGCATTTT
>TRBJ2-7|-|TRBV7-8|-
CASSLVGGNDEQYF
TGTGCCAGCAGCTTAGTAGGGGGAAATGACGAGCAGTACTTC
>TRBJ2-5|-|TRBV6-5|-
CASSIGPGDQETQYF
TGTGCCAGCAGTATCGGACCGGGGGACCAAGAGACCCAGTACTTC
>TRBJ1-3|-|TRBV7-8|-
CASSVTSTNSGNTIYF
TGTGCCAGCAGCGTGACTAGCACGAACTCTGGAAACACCATATATTTT
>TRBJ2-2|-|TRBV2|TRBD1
CASNGQGRNTGELFF
TGTGCCAGCAATGGACAGGGGCGGAACACCGGGGAGCTGTTTTTT
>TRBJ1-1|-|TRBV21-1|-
CASSKWTGRRERRAFF
TGTGCCAGCAGCAAGTGGACAGGGAGGAGGGAACGACGAGCTTTCTTT
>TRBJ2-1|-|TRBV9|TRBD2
CASSVTGTSNNEQFF
TGTGCCAGCAGCGTGACCGGGACTAGCAACAATGAGCAGTTCTTC
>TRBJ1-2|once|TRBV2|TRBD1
CASSEYPGGTNYGYTF
TGTGCCAGCAGTGAATATCCAGGGGGCACTAACTATGGCTACACCTTC
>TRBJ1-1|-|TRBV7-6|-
CASSLAFTREAFF
TGTGCCAGCAGCTTAGCGTTCACACGAGAAGCTTTCTTT
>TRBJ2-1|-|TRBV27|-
CASSFDWSSYNEQFF
TGTGCCAGCAGTTTCGACTGGAGCTCCTACAATGAGCAGTTCTTC
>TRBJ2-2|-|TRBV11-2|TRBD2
CASSWGLAEITGELFF
TGTGCCAGCAGCTGGGGACTAGCGGAGATTACCGGGGAGCTGTTTTTT
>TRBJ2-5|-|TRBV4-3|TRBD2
CASSQDGNSGETQYF
TGCGCCAGCAGCCAAGATGGTAATAGCGGGGAGACCCAGTACTTC
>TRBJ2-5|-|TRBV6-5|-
CASSYLGRGETQYF
TGTGCCAGCAGTTACCTTGGTAGAGGAGAGACCCAGTACTTC
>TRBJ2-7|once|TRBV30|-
CAWRGLSRYEQYF
TGTGCCTGGAGGGGACTCTCCAGATACGAGCAGTACTTC